The 18 T cell receptor beta chains below all came from one sample that was sequenced in a study of T cells in tuberculosis. Data came from immunoSEQ multiplex PCR; TCRdb stores just in-frame clones and leaves some out. This sample yields about 36,000 clones, of which more than 85% are seen a single time; approximately 7.5% belongs to the top ten. Material: PBMCs. These receptor sequences come from a donor aged 5-35 years with latent tuberculosis or without tuberculosis infection.

The chain has TRBV28 and TRBJ1-5; 9 bases map to TRBD1. CDR3 size: 14 residues. Germline V gives CDR1 MDHEN, CDR2 SYDVKM. J gave up 7 bases and V 2 bases, and 3 bases lay outside the gene matches. CDR3 nucleotides: TGTGCCAGCAGTTTAGGGACAGGGTTCCAGCCCCAGCATTTT. The encoded protein is CASSLGTGFQPQHF.

The V and J genes are TRBV29-1 and TRBJ1-2; D is uncertain. Trimming shortened V by 3 bases and J by 8 bases, and 13 bases separated the two germline ends. CDR3 length: 12 amino acids. The germline gives CDR1 SQVTM, CDR2 ANQGSEA. CDR3 nucleotides: TGCAGCGTTGACGAGTGGGCTCAAGGCTACACCTTC. This codes for CSVDEWAQGYTF.

This chain uses TRBV7-9 with TRBJ2-7, with 7 bases fitting TRBD1. V was clipped by 5 bases and J by 0 bases; unmatched bases: 13. CDR3 length equals 17 residues. Germline assignment: CDR1 SEHNR and CDR2 FQNEAQ (reference sequence). The CDR3 reads CASSVVIGTEGSYEQYF. CDR3 sequence (DNA): TGTGCCAGCAGCGTAGTGATCGGGACAGAGGGCTCCTACGAGCAGTACTTC.

The J gene is TRBJ2-3, the V gene TRBV10-2; 10 bases line up with TRBD2. The CDR3 runs to 16 residues. Trimming at V came to 0 bases and at J to 5 bases, leaving 5 bases not matched to a gene. Per the germline V gene, CDR1 is WSHSY and CDR2 is SAAADI. The CDR3, as DNA: TGCGCCAGCAGTGAGTCGAAAGCGGGGGGGCAAGATACGCAGTATTTT. It translates to CASSESKAGGQDTQYF.

In nucleotides, the CDR3 is TGTGCCTGGTTACAGGGGGCGGACTATGGCTACACCTTC. Amino acids: CAWLQGADYGYTF. The chain uses TRBV30 and TRBJ1-2; 9 positions agree with TRBD1. V lost 5 bases and J lost 3; bases outside the gene matches: 4. The CDR3 consists of 13 residues. CDR1 is GTSNPN, CDR2 SVGIG, per germline (reference sequence).

The V call is TRBV6-1, the J call TRBJ2-3; no firm D call. The CDR3 is 14 amino acids. The V and J ends lost 3 bases and 0 bases respectively, with 7 bases between them. Germline-derived CDR1 and CDR2 are MNHNS and SASEGT. This CDR3 reads CASSDARSTDTQYF. Written as DNA, the CDR3 is TGTGCCAGCAGTGATGCCCGGAGCACAGATACGCAGTATTTT.

CDR3 bases: TGTGCCAGCAGTGGGACAGGGGGCAATCAGCCCCAGCATTTT. This codes for CASSGTGGNQPQHF. The chain couples TRBV6-1 to TRBJ1-5; 9 bases fit TRBD1. The CDR3 has 14 amino acids. Germline assignment: CDR1 MNHNS and CDR2 SASEGT. Unmatched junction bases numbered 0, after V lost 4 bases and J lost 2 bases.

The chain couples TRBV6-5 to TRBJ1-1; 7 bases are shared with TRBD1. CDR1 and CDR2 (germline): MNHEY, SVGAGI. The CDR3 extends over 14 amino acids. The V segment lost 6 bases and the J segment 6 bases; nucleotides outside the gene matches: 10. The CDR3 spells CASRPPRGVAEAFF. The CDR3 DNA reads as TGTGCCAGCAGGCCTCCCAGGGGGGTCGCTGAAGCTTTCTTT.

This clone showed up just a few times. The genes are TRBV6-6 and TRBJ2-7; TRBD1 agrees at 7 bases. V shed 6 bases and J 6 bases; nucleotides not matched to a gene: 5. The CDR3 is made up of 12 amino acids. Germline values: CDR1 MNHNY, CDR2 SVGAGI (reference sequence). The CDR3 DNA reads as TGTGCCAGCAGACGACAGGGTTCCGAGCAGTACTTC. Translating gives CASRRQGSEQYF.

V and J are TRBV7-2 and TRBJ2-1, with 11 bases matching TRBD2. CDR3 length: 18 residues. Germline CDR1 SGHTA, CDR2 FQGNSA. V shed 5 bases and J 0 bases; nucleotides not matched to a gene: 9. The CDR3 loop is CASSERFSGGASYNEQFF. CDR3 DNA sequence: TGTGCCAGCAGCGAACGATTTAGCGGGGGGGCCTCCTACAATGAGCAGTTCTTC.

This chain joins TRBV6-1 and TRBJ2-7; D remains ambiguous. CDR1 is MNHNS, CDR2 SASEGT, per germline. The V end lost 6 bases, the J end lost 6 bases, and 12 bases lay between the germline ends. This CDR3 comprises 12 residues. The CDR3 region has the DNA TGTGCCAGCAGCACACCCGTGGCCGAGCAGTACTTC. Its protein is CASSTPVAEQYF.

The chain carries TRBV7-9 and TRBJ1-2, with D possibly matching TRBD1 (6 bases). This CDR3 has 16 amino acids. CDR1 is SEHNR and CDR2 is FQNEAQ in the germline V gene (reference sequence). Deletions cut 0 bases from V and 2 bases from J, with 13 bases between. DNA for the CDR3: TGTGCCAGCAGCTTAGCCAACTCCGACAGGAACTATGGCTACACCTTC. This codes for CASSLANSDRNYGYTF.

This chain uses TRBV14 with TRBJ1-5, with D maybe TRBD1 (5 bases). Germline assignment: CDR1 SGHDN and CDR2 FVKESK. The CDR3 spans 14 residues. Deletions cut 1 base from V and 9 bases from J, with 13 bases between. CDR3 in amino acids: CASSQGTGLGPQHF. The CDR3 DNA follows: TGTGCCAGCAGCCAAGGTACAGGCCTCGGGCCCCAGCATTTT.

This chain links TRBV29-1 with TRBJ2-3; a weak D match, TRBD2 (6 bases). The CDR3 is made up of 15 amino acids. Germline lookup yields CDR1 SQVTM and CDR2 ANQGSEA. The germline V and J ends were trimmed by 6 bases and 2 bases, with 18 bases remaining between them. The CDR3 region is CSVPPPGGNTDTQYF. In DNA form, the CDR3 reads TGCAGCGTCCCTCCACCTGGGGGGAACACAGATACGCAGTATTTT.

The DNA of the CDR3 is TGTGCCAGCAGTCTTCTGAGGACTAGCGGGGGATGCGAGCAGTACTTC. This encodes CASSLLRTSGGCEQYF. This chain links TRBV11-2 with TRBJ2-7; 13 bases fit TRBD2. The length of the CDR3 is 16 residues. V was pared by 6 bases and J by 6 bases, with 11 bases of the junction left unmatched. Germline V gene sequence: CDR1 SGHAT, CDR2 FQNNGV.

This clone was seen only once. This chain connects TRBV19 to TRBJ2-1, with 11 bases lining up with TRBD1. There are 15 residues in the CDR3. J gave up 4 bases and V 6 bases, and 5 bases lay outside the gene matches. From germline, CDR1 is LNHDA and CDR2 SQIVND (reference sequence). CDR3 in amino acids: CASSPGTGGYNEQFF. CDR3 nucleotides: TGTGCCAGTAGCCCCGGGACAGGGGGTTACAATGAGCAGTTCTTC.

This clone came up a few times. The chain combines TRBV5-1 with TRBJ1-2; D perhaps matches TRBD1 (5 bases). The CDR3 is 15 residues long. Trimming stripped 5 bases from V and 0 bases from J, with 14 bases between. The germline V gene encodes CDR1 SGHRS and CDR2 YFSETQ. The CDR3 spells CASSLGGTANYGYTF. CDR3 DNA: TGCGCCAGCAGTCTGGGGGGGACGGCTAACTATGGCTACACCTTC.

The CDR3 here is CASSSLTGAPDEQYF. The CDR3 DNA is TGCGCCAGCAGCTCCTTGACAGGGGCCCCTGACGAGCAGTACTTC. The chain has TRBV5-1 and TRBJ2-7, with 8 positions matching TRBD1. V dropped 3 bases and J dropped 5; count of bases not matched to a gene: 10. There are 15 residues in the CDR3. CDR1 SGHRS and CDR2 YFSETQ come from the germline V gene.